The rows below give T cell receptor beta chains drawn from one sample of a study of blood T cell repertoires in COVID-19. This table comes from immunoSEQ multiplex PCR, and its TCRdb copy is limited to in-frame clones, with some not included. The sample includes about 200,000 clones, approximately 85% of them seen just once. Sequencing used peripheral blood. The receptors were sampled from a woman older than 75 with COVID-19, enrolled during active disease. Each CDR3 is given with its conserved first and last residue.

>TRBV27|TRBJ1-2
CASSPSGYGYTF
>TRBV5-4|TRBJ2-3
CASSLGGGRVDTQYF
>TRBV5-1|TRBJ2-5
CASSLRSSAQETQYF
>TRBV4-1|TRBJ2-1
CASSQKRMGGSYNEQFF
>TRBV18|TRBJ2-5
CASTPALADNWYF
>TRBV19|TRBJ1-1
CASSIRGSNTEAFF
>TRBV12-3/TRBV12-4|TRBJ2-2
CASSFRSQGELFF
>TRBV11-3|TRBJ2-1
CASSPLSGAYNEQFF
>TRBV10-3|TRBJ1-4
CAISPGQGNEKLFF
>TRBV5-6|TRBJ1-1
CASSLTQGYTEAFF
>TRBV7-9|TRBJ2-1
CASSLGGAKSSYNEQFF
>TRBV5-1|TRBJ2-5
CASSPGTSVQTQYF
>TRBV28|TRBJ1-3
CASSEWTAPSGNTIYF
>TRBV6-6|TRBJ2-3
CASRGPSGARNTQYF
>TRBV5-6|TRBJ1-2
CASSGGLIYGYTF
>TRBV7-2|TRBJ1-1
CASSYSVNTEAFF
>TRBV7-2|TRBJ2-1
CASSLVALGQGARGEQFF
>TRBV5-1|TRBJ2-7
CASSLVATSSYEQYF
>TRBV6-4|TRBJ2-3
CASSAQGGDTQYF
>TRBV4-1|TRBJ2-5
CASSQDVKGQAGGETQYF
>TRBV28|TRBJ2-1
CASSIWTSGVYNEQFF
>TRBV6-5|TRBJ2-7
CASSTHGGNYEQYF
>TRBV19|TRBJ1-2
CASRDRGRWGYTF
>TRBV5-5|TRBJ2-3
CASSLGRGAGTDTQYF
>TRBV29-1|TRBJ1-3
CSVEEGVPGSGNTIYF
>TRBV10-3|TRBJ2-5
CAISEGRGLSETQYF
>TRBV6-5|TRBJ1-1
CASSYSTGNAEAFF
>TRBV5-6|TRBJ1-2
CAPRAVFYGYTF
>TRBV7-2|TRBJ2-6
CASQPGQGRSSGANVLTF
>TRBV5-4|TRBJ2-7
CASREQGHSYEQYF
>TRBV19|TRBJ1-4
CASSILSGTTNEKLFF
>TRBV19|TRBJ1-2
CASLDWGQNYGYTF
>TRBV18|TRBJ2-7
CASSPIGVQEQYF
>TRBV7-2|TRBJ2-5
CASSFSFFETQYF
>TRBV10-3|TRBJ2-3
CAIRTGVWADTQYF
>TRBV7-9|TRBJ2-3
CASSLGGRRSTDTQYF
>TRBV13|TRBJ2-2
CASSRGVLGELFF
>TRBV27|TRBJ2-7
CASSQQGHHPYEQYF
>TRBV10-2|TRBJ1-1
CASSDQGWTEAFF
>TRBV5-1|TRBJ1-1
CASRDWDREVNTEAFF